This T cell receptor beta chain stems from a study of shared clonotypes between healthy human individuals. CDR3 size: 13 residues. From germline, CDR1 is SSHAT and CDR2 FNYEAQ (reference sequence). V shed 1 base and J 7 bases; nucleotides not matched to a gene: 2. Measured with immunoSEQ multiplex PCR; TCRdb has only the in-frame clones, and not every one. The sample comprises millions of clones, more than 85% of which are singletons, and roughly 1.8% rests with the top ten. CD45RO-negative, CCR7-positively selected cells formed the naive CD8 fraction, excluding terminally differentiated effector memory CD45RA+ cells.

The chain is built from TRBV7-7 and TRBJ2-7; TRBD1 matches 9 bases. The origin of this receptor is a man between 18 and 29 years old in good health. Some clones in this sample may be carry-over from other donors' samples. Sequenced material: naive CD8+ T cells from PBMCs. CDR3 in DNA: TGTGCCAGCAGCTTAGGACAGGGGGGTGAGCAGTACTTC. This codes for CASSLGQGGEQYF. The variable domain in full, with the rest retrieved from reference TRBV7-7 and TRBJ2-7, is GAGVSQSPRYKVTKRGQDVTLRCDPISSHATLYWYQQALGQGPEFLTYFNYEAQPDKSGLPSDRFSAERPEGSISTLTIQRTEQRDSAMYRCASSLGQGGEQYFGPGTRLTVT.